Sequencing of this T cell receptor beta chain was carried out in a study of T cell repertoires in aging, cancer and after chemotherapy. As for the study in general: Donor ages fell into six groups from 30 or younger up to 70 or older. The whole study produced a dataset of about 8.8 million TCR reads. Findings of the study overall: Loss of evenness, beyond lost richness, contributed to age-related TCR diversity decline in cancer patients. The repertoire data cannot show anything about immunological memory following chemotherapy.

The template was genomic DNA from peripheral blood, not RNA. A note on this clonotype: Its antigen is still unknown.

The CDR3 is 15 amino acids. Per germline, CDR1 MNHEY and CDR2 SMNVEV (reference sequence). V was trimmed by 3 bases and J by 5 bases, leaving 14 bases between them. Multiplex touch-down PCR with TRB-A/B primers amplified rearranged V-D-J TRB sequences. TCRdb itself ran the multiplex PCR reads through MiXCR, one entry per CDR3 protein. The sample consists of some 3,500 distinct CDR3 sequences, about 26% of them appearing once. The sample was blood. This TCR was sampled from a human donor with a solid tumor. The chain has TRBV27 and TRBJ2-1; D is unresolved. The CDR3 loop reads CASSLSHSQNNEQFF. The DNA of the CDR3 is TGTGCCAGCAGTTTGTCCCACTCCCAGAACAATGAGCAGTTCTTC.